Listed below are T cell receptor beta chains from one sample, sequenced in a study of T cells after posttransplantation cyclophosphamide. Data came from immunoSEQ multiplex PCR; TCRdb stores just in-frame clones and leaves some out. Counted here are tens of thousands of clones, 85% to 90% occurring once; the ten biggest clones make up 2.8%. Sample: PBMCs. These TCRs come from a young man with a blood cancer, CMV-positive, and with a related stem cell donor. The CDR3 runs from the conserved cysteine through the conserved F or W. D genes are given only for firm matches. The size entry is marked missing in some rows and otherwise reads once, few, many or a size class.

>TRBV27|TRBJ1-2|13|-|-
TGTGCCAGCAGTTCTGGGAGGCCCCATGGCTACACCTTC
CASSSGRPHGYTF
>TRBV5-6|TRBJ2-7|14|few|TRBD1
TGTGCCAGCAGCCTACCAGGGGGCGGTCACGAGCAGTACTTC
CASSLPGGGHEQYF
>TRBV30|TRBJ1-5|13|-|-
TGTGCCTGGAGTGACCACTGGAGTCAGCCCCAGCATTTT
CAWSDHWSQPQHF
>TRBV28|TRBJ2-1|19|-|TRBD2
TGTGCCAGCAGTTTATGGTTCACTAGCGGGAGACCGTCGGCGAATGAGCAGTTCTTC
CASSLWFTSGRPSANEQFF
>TRBV18|TRBJ2-5|14|-|TRBD1
TGTGCCAGCTCACTGGGACAGGGAGGGGAGACCCAGTACTTC
CASSLGQGGETQYF
>TRBV29-1|TRBJ2-7|12|-|-
TGCAGCGCGAGCAGGGGCCCCTACGAGCAGTACTTC
CSASRGPYEQYF
>TRBV6-6|TRBJ2-1|14|-|-
TGTGCCAGCAGTTATATTGGGCAGGGATACGAGCAGTTCTTC
CASSYIGQGYEQFF
>TRBV7-8|TRBJ1-1|15|few|TRBD1
TGTGCCAGCAGCTTAGCCCCGGGACAGGGCACTGAAGCTTTCTTT
CASSLAPGQGTEAFF
>TRBV11-2|TRBJ2-3|14|-|TRBD1
TGTGCCAGCAGCCCCCAGACAGGGGGAAATACGCAGTATTTT
CASSPQTGGNTQYF
>TRBV6-5|TRBJ2-1|13|-|-
TGTGCCAGCAGTATCCCCCGGGGTCATGAGCAGTTCTTC
CASSIPRGHEQFF
>TRBV7-3|TRBJ2-2|16|-|TRBD1
TGTGCCAGCAGCTTCGGTCCGGGACAGACCCCCGGGGAGCTGTTTTTT
CASSFGPGQTPGELFF
>TRBV19|TRBJ2-7|14|-|-
TGTGCCAGTAATGGGGGACCAGGGGCCTACGAGCAGTACTTC
CASNGGPGAYEQYF
>TRBV9|TRBJ2-1|18|once|TRBD2
TGTGCCAGCAGCGTAAGGTTGTCTAGCGGGGGGTCCTACAATGAGCAGTTCTTC
CASSVRLSSGGSYNEQFF
>TRBV28|TRBJ2-4|16|-|-
TGTGCCAGCAGTTCCCGCGGGGCCAGGGCCAAAAACATTCAGTACTTC
CASSSRGARAKNIQYF
>TRBV6-6|TRBJ2-7|16|-|-
TGTGCCAGCAGTTATGCGGGGGCAGGAACCCATTACGAGCAGTACTTC
CASSYAGAGTHYEQYF
>TRBV6-4|TRBJ1-5|13|-|-
TGTGCCAGCAGTTCGGAGGAGGATCAGCCCCAGCATTTT
CASSSEEDQPQHF
>TRBV19|TRBJ2-7|16|-|TRBD1
TGTGCCAGTAGTTCTCAATCACGGACAGGGGAGGGCGAGCAGTACTTC
CASSSQSRTGEGEQYF
>TRBV7-2|TRBJ2-4|13|-|-
TGTGCCAGCAGCTTAGGGAGGGGTCAGGGGAGGGACTTC
CASSLGRGQGRDF
>TRBV6-6|TRBJ2-5|15|once|-
TGTGCCAGCAGTTACCGACAGGCCACTATTGGGACCCAGTACTTC
CASSYRQATIGTQYF
>TRBV19|TRBJ2-2|14|-|-
TGTGCCAGTAGTGGCCGGGAAACCACCGGGGAGCTGTTTTTT
CASSGRETTGELFF
>TRBV28|TRBJ2-5|15|once|-
TGTGCCAGCAGTTTGCGGGCGGGGTACCAAGAGACCCAGTACTTC
CASSLRAGYQETQYF
>TRBV6-6|TRBJ2-1|13|-|TRBD2
TGTGCCAGTAAGCGGGAGTGGATCAATGAGCAGTTCTTC
CASKREWINEQFF
>TRBV15|TRBJ1-3|14|-|TRBD1
TGTGCCACCAGCGGACAGGGGGCTAGAAACACCATATATTTT
CATSGQGARNTIYF
>TRBV2|TRBJ2-5|15|-|TRBD2
TGTGCCAGCAGTGACTTAGCGGGAGGGAAAGAGACCCAGTACTTC
CASSDLAGGKETQYF
>TRBV11-3|TRBJ1-1|14|-|-
TGTGCCAGCAGCCCGACCCGGGGGAACACTGAAGCTTTCTTT
CASSPTRGNTEAFF
>TRBV15|TRBJ1-4|16|-|TRBD1
TGTGCCACCACCCCAATACTAGAGACAGGGAACGAAAAACTGTTTTTT
CATTPILETGNEKLFF
>TRBV6-6|TRBJ2-7|14|-|-
TGTGCCAGCAGTTACTCGGAGGGCCTTTACGAGCAGTACTTC
CASSYSEGLYEQYF
>TRBV19|TRBJ2-3|16|-|TRBD2
TGTGCCAGTAGGACGAGGGGAGCGGGAGGCCGGGATACGCAGTATTTT
CASRTRGAGGRDTQYF
>TRBV23-1|TRBJ2-1|19|-|TRBD1
TGCGCCAGCACCGCCGGGGACAGGGTTTGGGGCGGGAGCAGGAATGAGCAGTTCTTC
CASTAGDRVWGGSRNEQFF
>TRBV2|TRBJ1-5|14|-|TRBD1
TGTGCCAGCACGGGACAGAAAAGCAATCAGCCCCAGCATTTT
CASTGQKSNQPQHF
>TRBV30|TRBJ2-1|13|-|-
TGTGCCTGGAAAAGGGATATGACCCAGGGCGAGTTCTTC
CAWKRDMTQGEFF
>TRBV6-4|TRBJ2-1|14|-|-
TGTGCCAGCAGTGAGAAAGGCGGATACAATGAGCAGTTCTTC
CASSEKGGYNEQFF
>TRBV4-1|TRBJ2-7|14|-|-
TGCGCCAGCAGCCATCAGGCCAGGGTGGGCGAGCAGTACTTC
CASSHQARVGEQYF
>TRBV6-5|TRBJ2-7|13|-|-
TGTGCCAGCGCAACGAGGGAGTCTGCCGAGCAGTACTTC
CASATRESAEQYF
>TRBV5-3|TRBJ2-5|11|-|-
TGTGCCAGAAGCTTGCGGGAGACCCAGTACTTC
CARSLRETQYF
>TRBV7-9|TRBJ2-1|16|once|TRBD2
TGTGCCAGCAGCTCGATCCCGACTAGCGGTGGCAATGAGCAGTTCTTC
CASSSIPTSGGNEQFF
>TRBV9|TRBJ2-5|14|-|-
TGTGCCAGCAGCGTAGACCCGGGGAGGGGGGCCCAGTACTTC
CASSVDPGRGAQYF
>TRBV9|TRBJ2-1|15|-|TRBD2
TGTGCCAGCAGCGTAGGGCTAGCGGGCTACAATGAGCAGTTCTTC
CASSVGLAGYNEQFF
>TRBV11-2|TRBJ2-1|17|-|TRBD2
TGTGCCAGCAGCTTAGTTACTAGCGGGAGCCTCTACAATGAGCAGTTCTTC
CASSLVTSGSLYNEQFF
>TRBV7-2|TRBJ2-1|16|-|-
TGTGCCAGCAGCTTACAGAGTCGGGCGACTAACAATGAGCAGTTCTTC
CASSLQSRATNNEQFF
>TRBV18|TRBJ2-7|15|-|-
TGTGCCAGCTCACCCCCTTCACAGGGTACCCACGAGCAGTACTTC
CASSPPSQGTHEQYF
>TRBV30|TRBJ1-2|14|-|TRBD1
TGTGCCTGGAGTGGGACAGGGCGAAACTATGGCTACACCTTC
CAWSGTGRNYGYTF
>TRBV18|TRBJ2-1|14|-|TRBD2
TGTGCCAGCTCATTCAGGGGACTAGGGGGTGAGCAGTTCTTC
CASSFRGLGGEQFF
>TRBV7-2|TRBJ2-7|15|-|TRBD2
TGTGCCAGCAGCTTAAACTCCCGCGGGAGCCGGGAGCAGTACTTC
CASSLNSRGSREQYF
>TRBV11-3|TRBJ2-5|16|-|TRBD2
TGTGCCAGCAGCTTAGGAGCGGGAGTAGGTGGTGGGACCCAGTACTTC
CASSLGAGVGGGTQYF
>TRBV30|TRBJ1-5|15|-|-
TGTGCCTGGAGTGGACGGGGACTGTACAATCAGCCCCAGCATTTT
CAWSGRGLYNQPQHF
>TRBV28|TRBJ1-3|13|-|-
TGTGCCAGCCGGGGTGGGACTGGAAACACCATATATTTT
CASRGGTGNTIYF
>TRBV14|TRBJ2-1|18|once|-
TGTGCCAGCAGCCAAGTTGGGTTTGTGGGGGGGCCTCAGGGGGAGCAGTTCTTC
CASSQVGFVGGPQGEQFF